The 5 T cell receptor beta chains below were found in one sample sequenced in a study of beta chain features in type 1 diabetes. The study's findings and limits: People with Type 1 diabetes carried modestly yet significantly shorter TCRB CDR3s in all four CD4+ subsets.

The sequenced template was cDNA made from the entire isolated RNA. The method was immunoSEQ multiplex PCR; TCRdb's version includes in-frame clones alone and lacks a portion of them. The table has almost 350,000 clones, around 8.5% seen once; the top ten hold 0.9% to 1.1%. Their recognized antigens are unknown. The specimen sequenced was central memory CD4+ T cells from blood. The receptor set was obtained from a man under 40 with type 1 diabetes.

The sample holds a few counts of this clone. V and J are TRBV29-1 and TRBJ1-2; D possibly corresponds to TRBD1 (5 bases). V lost 6 bases and J 7 bases, leaving 12 bases between the germline ends. The CDR3 covers 11 residues. The germline CDR1 and CDR2 sequences are SQVTM and ANQGSEA. This chain's CDR3 is CSVGAPGGYTF. The CDR3, as DNA: TGCAGCGTCGGGGCGCCGGGTGGCTACACCTTC.

This clone was found a few times. This sequence joins TRBV7-2 and TRBJ2-1; TRBD2 matches 8 bases. V shed 4 bases, J shed 5 bases, and the junction held 4 bases outside the gene matches. The V gene's germline CDR1 is SGHTA and CDR2 FQGNSA. The CDR3 is 14 residues long. The CDR3 is CASSSQLADNEQFF. In DNA form, the CDR3 reads TGTGCCAGCAGCTCCCAACTAGCGGACAATGAGCAGTTCTTC. The variable domain in full, with the rest retrieved from reference TRBV7-2 and TRBJ2-1, is GAGVSQSPSNKVTEKGKDVELRCDPISGHTALYWYRQSLGQGLEFLIYFQGNSAPDKSGLPSDRFSAERTGGSVSTLTIQRTQQEDSAVYLCASSSQLADNEQFFGPGTRLTVL.

There are a few counts of this clone. J is TRBJ2-7 and V is TRBV5-1, with D possibly TRBD1 on 6 matching bases. The CDR3 is 13 amino acids. Germline CDR1 reads SGHRS; CDR2 reads YFSETQ. Trimming stripped 0 bases from V and 4 bases from J, with 8 bases between. DNA of the CDR3: TGCGCCAGCAGCTTGGACAGGGAATACGAGCAGTACTTC. Translated: CASSLDREYEQYF. Filled out from reference TRBV5-1 and TRBJ2-7, the complete variable domain reads KAGVTQTPRYLIKTRGQQVTLSCSPISGHRSVSWYQQTPGQGLQFLFEYFSETQRNKGNFPGRFSGRQFSNSRSEMNVSTLELGDSALYLCASSLDREYEQYFGPGTRLTVT.

This clone showed up just a few times. The rearrangement uses TRBV30 and TRBJ1-1; D unclear. Trimming removed 2 bases from V and 8 bases from J, with 6 bases in between. CDR3 length equals 10 residues. Germline V gene lookup returns CDR1 GTSNPN and CDR2 SVGIG (reference sequence). CDR3 sequence reads: CAWSQTEAFF. CDR3 in DNA: TGTGCCTGGAGTCAGACAGAAGCTTTCTTT.

This clone was counted between two and nine times. The J gene is TRBJ2-7, the V gene TRBV18; D remains unclear. V was clipped by 6 bases and J by 5 bases, with 14 bases between them. The CDR3 is made up of 13 amino acids. Germline V gene data show CDR1 as KGHSH and CDR2 as LQKENI. The CDR3 DNA reads TGTGCCAGCTCCCAAGTAGGCAACAACGAGCAGTACTTC. Its translation is CASSQVGNNEQYF.